These 29 T cell receptor beta chains were sequenced from one sample in a study of T cell responses to AZD1222 COVID-19 vaccine. The data were produced by immunoSEQ multiplex PCR, yet TCRdb's version contains in-frame clones alone and is incomplete. Here the sample spans over 110,000 clones, approximately 90% being singletons. This specimen consisted of peripheral blood, obtained 28 days after the second AZD1222 dose. All receptors derive from an adult who received the AZD1222 COVID-19 vaccine.

The J gene is TRBJ2-2, the V gene TRBV5-4, with 9 bases that match TRBD2. The CDR3 has 16 residues. The ends lost 2 bases at V and 5 bases at J; junction bases unmatched: 7. In germline, CDR1 is SGHNT, CDR2 YYREEE (reference sequence). Here the CDR3 DNA reads TGTGCCAGCAGCTTTGAGGCCCTAGCGGGAACCGGGGAGCTGTTTTTT. Protein product: CASSFEALAGTGELFF.

The chain carries TRBV19 and TRBJ1-1; D ambiguous. CDR1 and CDR2 (germline): LNHDA, SQIVND (reference sequence). This CDR3 is built from 13 residues. V gave up 6 bases and J gave up 0 bases, with 8 bases separating them. CDR3: CASSTKVNTEAFF. CDR3 DNA: TGTGCCAGTAGCACTAAGGTGAACACTGAAGCTTTCTTT.

V and J are TRBV5-5 and TRBJ2-3; 12 bases agree with TRBD1. Germline CDR1 is SGHKS and CDR2 is YYEKEE (reference sequence). Unmatched junction bases numbered 12, after V lost 4 bases and J lost 6 bases. The CDR3 totals 17 residues. CDR3: CASSPPGQGAREDTQYF. CDR3 DNA sequence: TGTGCCAGCAGCCCCCCGGGACAGGGGGCGAGGGAGGATACGCAGTATTTT.

The chain carries TRBV7-2 and TRBJ1-1, with no clear D. The CDR3 has 14 residues. Germline V gene data show CDR1 as SGHTA and CDR2 as FQGNSA. Trimming stripped 4 bases from V and 4 bases from J, with 13 bases between. The chain's CDR3 is CASSSRWGFTEAFF. The CDR3 DNA is TGTGCCAGCAGCTCTAGGTGGGGTTTCACTGAAGCTTTCTTT.

This chain uses TRBV27 with TRBJ1-1, with D maybe TRBD1 (5 bases). The ends were cut back, 3 bases at V and 0 bases at J, with 8 bases in the middle. The CDR3 sequence is 14 residues long. CDR1 and CDR2 (germline): MNHEY, SMNVEV (reference sequence). DNA for the CDR3: TGTGCCAGCAGTTTTCAGGGTCTGAACACTGAAGCTTTCTTT. Protein product: CASSFQGLNTEAFF.

The chain uses TRBV7-9 and TRBJ2-7; 7 bases are shared with TRBD1. Germline V gene data show CDR1 as SEHNR and CDR2 as FQNEAQ (reference sequence). V was pared by 7 bases and J by 1 base, with 10 bases of the junction left unmatched. The CDR3 extends over 15 amino acids. CDR3 region: CASTGDSEPSYEQYF. CDR3 DNA sequence: TGTGCCAGCACCGGGGACAGCGAACCATCCTACGAGCAGTACTTC.

The chain recombines TRBV7-9 with TRBJ1-1, with D possibly matching TRBD1 (6 bases). Trimming stripped 7 bases from V and 3 bases from J, with 15 bases between. The germline gives CDR1 SEHNR, CDR2 FQNEAQ (reference sequence). The CDR3 has 14 amino acids. The CDR3, as DNA: TGTGCCAGCAACTCACCCGACAGGCACACTGAAGCTTTCTTT. As protein: CASNSPDRHTEAFF. The complete variable domain, with remaining parts taken from reference TRBV7-9 and TRBJ1-1, reads DTGVSQNPRHKITKRGQNVTFRCDPISEHNRLYWYRQTLGQGPEFLTYFQNEAQLEKSRLLSDRFSAERPKGSFSTLEIQRTEQGDSAMYLCASNSPDRHTEAFFGQGTRLTVV.

This rearrangement joins TRBV11-1 to TRBJ2-1, with a tentative D call TRBD1 (6 bases). Germline V CDR1 and CDR2: SGHAT, FQDESV (reference sequence). V lost 6 bases, J lost 4 bases, and 10 bases lay in between. The CDR3 has 13 amino acids. CDR3 loop: CASRTGQYNEQFF. In DNA, the CDR3 is TGTGCCAGCAGGACCGGACAGTACAATGAGCAGTTCTTC. Together with reference TRBV11-1 and TRBJ2-1, the CDR3 gives the full variable domain: EAEVAQSPRYKITEKSQAVAFWCDPISGHATLYWYRQILGQGPELLVQFQDESVVDDSQLPKDRFSAERLKGVDSTLKIQPAELGDSAMYLCASRTGQYNEQFFGPGTRLTVL.

V gene TRBV19 combines with J gene TRBJ1-1; D not resolved. V shed 7 bases and J shed 1 base, with 13 bases lying between them. Germline CDR1 LNHDA, CDR2 SQIVND (reference sequence). The CDR3 loop spans 14 amino acids. The CDR3 nucleotides are TGTGCCAGTACCCGCCCCGGTAAGAACACTGAAGCTTTCTTT. It encodes CASTRPGKNTEAFF.

The V gene is TRBV9, the J gene TRBJ1-6; 9 bases map to TRBD1. Losses at the gene ends were 3 bases for V and 10 bases for J; bases not matched to a gene: 8. In germline, CDR1 is SGDLS, CDR2 YYNGEE. The CDR3 is 15 amino acids. The CDR3 is CASSGPGQGLSPLHF. Written as DNA, the CDR3 is TGTGCCAGCAGCGGCCCGGGACAGGGTTTGTCACCCCTCCACTTT.

The chain employs TRBV4-1 and TRBJ1-4; D perhaps matches TRBD1 (6 bases). CDR1 MGHRA and CDR2 YSYEKL come from the germline V gene. Trimming left V 0 bases short and J 5 bases short, with 10 bases between. The CDR3 contains 15 residues. CDR3 residues: CASSQDGTRNEKLFF. DNA for the CDR3: TGCGCCAGCAGCCAAGACGGGACACGGAATGAAAAACTGTTTTTT.

The sample holds one count of this clone. The V and J genes are TRBV18 and TRBJ1-3, with TRBD1 as a possible D gene (6 bases). Deletions cut 3 bases from V and 8 bases from J, with 14 bases between. This CDR3 spans 14 amino acids. The germline V gene has CDR1 KGHSH and CDR2 LQKENI. The CDR3 sequence is CASSPPGGLDTIYF. Here the CDR3 DNA reads TGTGCCAGCTCACCCCCTGGGGGGCTAGACACCATATATTTT.

This chain links TRBV11-3 with TRBJ2-2; 9 positions agree with TRBD1. This CDR3 is built from 15 residues. CDR1 is SGHNT and CDR2 is YENEEA in the germline V gene. Unmatched junction bases numbered 7, after V lost 5 bases and J lost 6 bases. The CDR3 protein is CASSPGTGIPGELFF. DNA for the CDR3: TGTGCCAGCAGCCCCGGGACAGGGATTCCCGGGGAGCTGTTTTTT.

The chain has TRBV25-1 and TRBJ1-2; D gene uncertain. The CDR3 has 15 amino acids. Deletions cut 5 bases from V and 2 bases from J, with 15 bases between. The V gene's germline CDR1 is MGHDK and CDR2 SYGVNS. The chain's CDR3 is CASSIRQADNYGYTF. As DNA, the CDR3 is TGTGCCAGCAGTATTCGACAAGCCGACAACTATGGCTACACCTTC.

The chain uses TRBV30 and TRBJ1-1; no clear D gene. CDR1 is GTSNPN and CDR2 is SVGIG in the germline V gene (reference sequence). Trimming cost V 2 bases and J 10 bases, with 17 bases left between them. The CDR3 covers 13 residues. CDR3: CAWSLPPDPSAFF. CDR3 sequence (DNA): TGTGCCTGGAGTCTCCCCCCGGACCCCTCAGCTTTCTTT.

The chain carries TRBV19 and TRBJ2-1, with D tentatively TRBD1 or TRBD2 (5 bases each). The CDR3 length is 13 residues. The germline V gene has CDR1 LNHDA and CDR2 SQIVND (reference sequence). Trimming cost V 7 bases and J 4 bases, with 11 bases left between them. The CDR3 reads CASTPGPYNEQFF. CDR3 DNA: TGTGCCAGTACCCCGGGACCGTACAATGAGCAGTTCTTC. Full variable domain (rest looked up from reference TRBV19 and TRBJ2-1): DGGITQSPKYLFRKEGQNVTLSCEQNLNHDAMYWYRQDPGQGLRLIYYSQIVNDFQKGDIAEGYSVSREKKESFPLTVTSAQKNPTAFYLCASTPGPYNEQFFGPGTRLTVL.

V and J are TRBV6-1 and TRBJ1-3; no clear D gene. The germline V gene encodes CDR1 MNHNS and CDR2 SASEGT. Trimming cost V 2 bases and J 0 bases, with 11 bases left between them. CDR3 length equals 16 residues. CDR3 sequence reads: CASSEPSLSSGNTIYF. The CDR3 region has the DNA TGTGCCAGCAGTGAACCTAGTTTGAGCTCTGGAAACACCATATATTTT.

The V and J genes are TRBV4-1 and TRBJ1-1; D uncertain. Per the germline V gene, CDR1 is MGHRA and CDR2 is YSYEKL. V was clipped by 0 bases and J by 4 bases, with 6 bases between them. This CDR3 is 13 amino acids long. CDR3 sequence: CASSQEAITEAFF. CDR3 nucleotides: TGCGCCAGCAGCCAAGAGGCGATCACTGAAGCTTTCTTT.

This clone was found a few times. The chain recombines TRBV12-3 or TRBV12-4 with TRBJ1-2, with D uncertain. Trimming cost V 6 bases and J 6 bases, with 14 bases left between them. This CDR3 is 13 amino acids long. CDR3 coding DNA: TGTGCCAGCAGCTCCGTTGGTAGGGATGGCTACACCTTC. It encodes CASSSVGRDGYTF.

The J gene is TRBJ1-4, the V gene TRBV5-5; 7 nucleotides match TRBD1. V lost 5 bases, J lost 0 bases, and 4 bases stayed unmatched. Germline lookup yields CDR1 SGHKS and CDR2 YYEKEE (reference sequence). This CDR3 is 15 amino acids long. In DNA form, the CDR3 reads TGTGCCAGCAGGCAGGGGGGTGCAACTAATGAAAAACTGTTTTTT. This sequence encodes CASRQGGATNEKLFF. The full variable domain, in which reference TRBV5-5 and TRBJ1-4 provide the parts outside the CDR3, is DAGVTQSPTHLIKTRGQQVTLRCSPISGHKSVSWYQQVLGQGPQFIFQYYEKEERGRGNFPDRFSARQFPNYSSELNVNALLLGDSALYLCASRQGGATNEKLFFGSGTQLSVL.

Here the CDR3 DNA reads TGTGCCAGCAGGCAAGCTTCTGGAAACACCATATATTTT. Translating it yields CASRQASGNTIYF. J is TRBJ1-3 and V is TRBV28; D unresolved. V lost 6 bases to trimming and J lost 1 base, with 7 bases between them. CDR1 and CDR2 from the germline V gene are MDHEN and SYDVKM. The CDR3 totals 13 residues.

The J gene is TRBJ1-5, the V gene TRBV6-4, with unresolved D. The CDR3 loop spans 13 amino acids. CDR1 and CDR2 (germline): MRHNA, SNTAGT. V lost 8 bases to trimming and J lost 4 bases, with 12 bases between them. The CDR3 DNA sequence: TGTGCCAGCTCCCTGGACGGGAATCAGCCCCAGCATTTT. Translated: CASSLDGNQPQHF.

The chain has TRBV19 and TRBJ2-7; possible D gene TRBD2, 6 bases. Trimming stripped 7 bases from V and 2 bases from J, with 18 bases between. Germline values: CDR1 LNHDA, CDR2 SQIVND (reference sequence). The CDR3 length is 15 residues. The CDR3 sequence: CASTLGGGAAYEQYF. Here the CDR3 DNA reads TGTGCCAGTACCCTTGGGGGAGGCGCAGCCTACGAGCAGTACTTC.

V is TRBV5-4 and J is TRBJ1-4; TRBD1 matches 10 bases. The V segment lost 4 bases and the J segment 8 bases; nucleotides outside the gene matches: 8. The CDR3 has 15 residues. The germline V gene encodes CDR1 SGHNT and CDR2 YYREEE (reference sequence). CDR3 DNA: TGTGCCAGCAGCACTCGGACAGGGGGGATAGAAAAACTGTTTTTT. Translation gives CASSTRTGGIEKLFF.

The gene calls are TRBV24-1 and TRBJ2-1; D is unresolved. The CDR3 runs 13 residues. Trimming pared 3 bases from V and 8 bases from J, leaving 10 bases between. The germline V gene has CDR1 KGHDR and CDR2 SFDVKD. The CDR3 loop reads CATSDEVGYEQFF. The CDR3 coding sequence is TGTGCCACCAGTGATGAAGTGGGCTATGAGCAGTTCTTC.

This rearrangement joins TRBV4-2 to TRBJ1-3; 9 nucleotides line up with TRBD1. The CDR3 is 19 residues long. Germline-derived CDR1 and CDR2 are LGHNA and YNFKEQ. The V segment lost 3 bases and the J segment 2 bases; nucleotides outside the gene matches: 14. This CDR3 reads CASSQDGQGPLGPGNTIYF. CDR3 DNA: TGTGCCAGCAGCCAGGACGGACAGGGGCCTCTCGGACCTGGAAACACCATATATTTT.

The rearrangement joins TRBV7-9 to TRBJ1-2; D unclear. Deletions cut 2 bases from V and 7 bases from J, with 11 bases between. In germline, CDR1 is SEHNR, CDR2 FQNEAQ (reference sequence). The CDR3 spans 13 residues. The CDR3, as DNA: TGTGCCAGCAGCTTATTCGACGGCTTTGGCTACACCTTC. It yields the protein CASSLFDGFGYTF.

This clone is a singleton in its sample. The V and J genes are TRBV24-1 and TRBJ2-1; TRBD1 aligns across 8 bases. The CDR3 contains 15 residues. The V and J ends lost 5 bases and 6 bases, in that order; junction bases with no gene match: 8. From germline, CDR1 is KGHDR and CDR2 SFDVKD. The CDR3 region is CATSAQTGAFNEQFF. The CDR3 region has the DNA TGTGCCACCAGTGCCCAGACAGGGGCATTCAATGAGCAGTTCTTC.

The CDR3 DNA follows: TGTGCCAGCTCAACTTTGGGGCGGAATCAGCCCCAGCATTTT. It yields the protein CASSTLGRNQPQHF. The gene calls are TRBV18 and TRBJ1-5; D is perhaps TRBD1 (5 bases). Germline V CDR1 and CDR2: KGHSH, LQKENI. This CDR3 comprises 14 residues. The V end lost 5 bases, the J end lost 4 bases, and 12 bases lay between the germline ends.